This T cell receptor beta chain originates from a study of blood T cell repertoires in COVID-19. As for the study in general: The origin of the acute and convalescent COVID-19 samples was the United States, Italy and Spain.

In the original workflow: From reference gene primer amplification, estimates of nucleated cell counts were derived. The repertoire was sequenced with immunoSEQ multiplex PCR; TCRdb's copy has only in-frame clones and lacks some. The DNA gave D and trimming, while V, J and clone size come from that table. Among approximately 75,000 clones listed, around 89% were seen once. This CDR3 has 13 amino acids. V trimming: 6 bases; J trimming: 5 bases; junction bases outside the gene matches: 4. V usage is TRBV12-3 or TRBV12-4 and J usage is TRBJ2-5; 9 nucleotides align to TRBD1. This TCR derives from a man aged 55-75 years with acute or convalescent COVID-19. The specimen sequenced was peripheral blood. Here the CDR3 reads CASSWGQGETQYF. The CDR3 nucleotides are TGTGCCAGCAGCTGGGGACAGGGTGAGACCCAGTACTTC.